This T cell receptor beta chain was identified during a study of shared clonotypes between healthy human individuals. Points from the study as a whole: Shared clonotypes across all four donors exceeded non-shared ones in generation probability. Large depth notwithstanding, sorted-subset sequencing proved incomplete by rarefaction.

V was shortened by 2 bases and J by 5 bases, with 15 bases between the two germline ends. Germline CDR1 GTSNPN, CDR2 SVGIG (reference sequence). CDR3 length: 14 amino acids. Only in-frame clones appear in the TCRdb table, and some are missing; sequencing was by immunoSEQ multiplex PCR. The table includes 900,000 to 1,200,000 clones, around 82% detected once. With regard to this clone: Its specificity is not known.

The TCR comes from a man younger than 35 in good health. Some clones in this sample may be carry-over from other donors' samples. The chain recombines TRBV30 with TRBJ2-5; possibly TRBD1 or TRBD2 for D (5 bases each). Sample: memory CD4+ T cells from PBMCs. The sample's subset: CD45RA-negative fraction. The CDR3 loop reads CAWSSPGTVETQYF. The CDR3 DNA sequence: TGTGCCTGGAGTTCGCCTGGGACCGTGGAGACCCAGTACTTC.